Listed here is a single T cell receptor (beta chain). This sample is part of a study of blood T cell repertoires in COVID-19. The wider study: T cells, B-cell-depleted T cells, or PBMCs provided the cDNA or gDNA that served as material.

V lost 9 bases to trimming and J lost 0 bases, with 7 bases between them. This CDR3 comprises 13 residues. The germline V gene encodes CDR1 KGHDR and CDR2 SFDVKD. Authors' processing steps: Counts of nucleated cells, estimated from reference gene primer amplification, were obtained. Produced via immunoSEQ multiplex PCR; TCRdb's table is partial and in-frame only. V, J and clone size are taken as reported in that table, and D and trimming were inferred from the DNA itself. The sample shows 150,000 to 170,000 clones, approximately 78% of them seen only once. This TCR was recovered from a man older than 75 with acute or convalescent COVID-19. Sequenced input: peripheral blood. The chain combines TRBV24-1 with TRBJ1-4; D ambiguous. DNA for the CDR3: TGTGCCACCGAGGTCGCAACTAATGAAAAACTGTTTTTT. Amino acids: CATEVATNEKLFF.